This T cell receptor beta chain was obtained from a study of PD-1 blockade in classical Hodgkin lymphoma. Looking at the study overall: Each patient was given nivolumab 3 mg/kg through a vein every 2 weeks. Overall study results and limits: By C4D1, diversity of CD4+ TCRs had risen significantly, whereas that of CD8+ TCRs had not. Factors driving the repertoire differences, possibly disease activity or prior therapy, remain undefined. Patients newly diagnosed and complete responders had comparable baseline diversity.

CDR1 and CDR2 from the germline V gene are SGHTA and FQGTGA. This CDR3 is built from 13 residues. V gave up 3 bases and J gave up 6 bases, with 6 bases separating them. Autologous stem cell transplantation was followed by relapse in every patient, and brentuximab vedotin exposure varied. Clones were sequenced by immunoSEQ multiplex PCR, and TCRdb holds only the in-frame ones, with some missing. The repertoire has about 19,000 clones, roughly 80% of them found once; the top ten carry over 15%. This clone was counted only a few times. Its target is unknown. The V and J genes are TRBV7-3 and TRBJ1-6; D uncertain. The TCR comes from a human donor with classical Hodgkin lymphoma. Sequenced material: peripheral blood mononuclear cells (PBMCs), taken before the second cycle of nivolumab. The CDR3 is CASSFSRNSPLHF. The CDR3 DNA follows: TGTGCCAGCAGCTTTAGCCGTAATTCACCCCTCCACTTT.